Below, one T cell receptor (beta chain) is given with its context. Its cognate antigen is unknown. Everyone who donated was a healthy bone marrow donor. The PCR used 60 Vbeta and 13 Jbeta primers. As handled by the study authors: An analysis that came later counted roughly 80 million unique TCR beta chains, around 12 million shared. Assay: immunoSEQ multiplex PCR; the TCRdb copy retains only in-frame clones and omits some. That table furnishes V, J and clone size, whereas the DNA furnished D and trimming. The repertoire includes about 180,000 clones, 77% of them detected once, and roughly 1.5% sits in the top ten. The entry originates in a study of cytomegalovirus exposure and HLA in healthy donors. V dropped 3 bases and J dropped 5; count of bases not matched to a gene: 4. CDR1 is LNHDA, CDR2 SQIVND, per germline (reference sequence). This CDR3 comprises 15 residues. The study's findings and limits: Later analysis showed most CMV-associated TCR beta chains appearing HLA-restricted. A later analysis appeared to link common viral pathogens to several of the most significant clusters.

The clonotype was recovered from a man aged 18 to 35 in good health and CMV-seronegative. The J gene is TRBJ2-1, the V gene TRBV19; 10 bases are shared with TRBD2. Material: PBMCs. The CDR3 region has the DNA TGTGCCAGTAGTATTGGGACTAGCGCACACAATGAGCAGTTCTTC. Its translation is CASSIGTSAHNEQFF.